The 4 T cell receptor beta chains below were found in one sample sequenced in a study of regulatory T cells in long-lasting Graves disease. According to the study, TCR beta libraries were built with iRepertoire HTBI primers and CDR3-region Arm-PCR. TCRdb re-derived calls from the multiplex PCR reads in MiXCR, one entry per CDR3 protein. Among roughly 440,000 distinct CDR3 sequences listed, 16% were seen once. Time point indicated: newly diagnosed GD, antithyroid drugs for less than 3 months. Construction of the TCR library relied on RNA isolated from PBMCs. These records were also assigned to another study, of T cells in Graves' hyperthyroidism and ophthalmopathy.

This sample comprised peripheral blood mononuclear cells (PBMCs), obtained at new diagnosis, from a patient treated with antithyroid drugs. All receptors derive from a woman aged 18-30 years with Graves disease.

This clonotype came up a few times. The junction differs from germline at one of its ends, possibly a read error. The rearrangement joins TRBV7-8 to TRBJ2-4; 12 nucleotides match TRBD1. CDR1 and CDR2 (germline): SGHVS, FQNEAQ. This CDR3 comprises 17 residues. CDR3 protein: CVSSLPPGTGGENIQYF. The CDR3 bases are TGTGTCAGCAGCCTACCACCCGGGACAGGGGGCGAAAACATTCAGTACTTC.

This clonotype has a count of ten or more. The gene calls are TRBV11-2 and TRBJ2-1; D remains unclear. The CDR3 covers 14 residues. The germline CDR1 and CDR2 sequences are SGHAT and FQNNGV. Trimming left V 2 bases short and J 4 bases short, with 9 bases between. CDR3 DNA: TGTGCCAGCAGCTTAAACCCCGATTACAATGAGCAGTTCTTC. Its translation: CASSLNPDYNEQFF.

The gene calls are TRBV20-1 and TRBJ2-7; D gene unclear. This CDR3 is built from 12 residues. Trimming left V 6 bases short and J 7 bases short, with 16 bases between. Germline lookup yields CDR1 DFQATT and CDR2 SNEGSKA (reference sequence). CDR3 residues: CSAPYQVDEQYF. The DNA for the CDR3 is TGCAGTGCCCCCTACCAGGTGGATGAGCAGTACTTC.

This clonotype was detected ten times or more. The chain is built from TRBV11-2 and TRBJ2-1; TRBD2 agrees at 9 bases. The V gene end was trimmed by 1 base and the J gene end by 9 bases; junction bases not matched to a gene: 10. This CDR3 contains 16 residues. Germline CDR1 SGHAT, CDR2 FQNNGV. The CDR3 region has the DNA TGTGCCAGCAGCTTAGGAGGGGCGGGAGGGCCGCGTGAGCAGTTCTTC. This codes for CASSLGGAGGPREQFF.